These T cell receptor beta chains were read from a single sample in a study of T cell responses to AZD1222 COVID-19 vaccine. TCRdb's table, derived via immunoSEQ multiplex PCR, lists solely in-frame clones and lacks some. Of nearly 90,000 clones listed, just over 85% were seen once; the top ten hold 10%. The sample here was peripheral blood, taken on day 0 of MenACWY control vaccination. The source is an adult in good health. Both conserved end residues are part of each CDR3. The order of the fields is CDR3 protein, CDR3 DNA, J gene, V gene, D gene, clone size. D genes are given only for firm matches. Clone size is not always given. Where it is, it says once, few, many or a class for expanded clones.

CASSPLGRGRQETQYF | TGTGCCAGCAGCCCCCTCGGGAGGGGGCGGCAAGAGACCCAGTACTTC | TRBJ2-5 | TRBV9 | NA | NA
CASSYSGGLGEKLFF | TGTGCCAGCAGTTACTCAGGAGGTCTTGGAGAAAAACTGTTTTTT | TRBJ1-4 | TRBV6-5 | NA | NA
CASSSGQPNTEAFF | TGTGCCAGCAGTTCGGGACAGCCGAACACTGAAGCTTTCTTT | TRBJ1-1 | TRBV11-3 | TRBD1 | NA
CASSWMGTDTQYF | TGTGCCAGCAGTTGGATGGGCACAGATACGCAGTATTTT | TRBJ2-3 | TRBV27 | NA | NA
CASIPANGGAYNSPLHF | TGTGCCAGCATTCCGGCCAATGGGGGGGCCTATAATTCACCCCTCCACTTT | TRBJ1-6 | TRBV21-1 | NA | once
CASSLAGVGSYNEQFF | TGCGCCAGCAGCCTAGCGGGGGTAGGGTCCTACAATGAGCAGTTCTTC | TRBJ2-1 | TRBV4-1 | TRBD2 | NA
CASSTHGLTGGYTGELFF | TGTGCCAGTAGTACTCATGGCTTGACGGGTGGTTACACCGGGGAGCTGTTTTTT | TRBJ2-2 | TRBV19 | NA | few
CASSFPGGASYNEQFF | TGTGCCAGTAGTTTCCCGGGGGGAGCGTCCTACAATGAGCAGTTCTTC | TRBJ2-1 | TRBV19 | TRBD2 | NA
CASSYEGLQFF | TGTGCCAGCAGTTACGAGGGCCTGCAGTTCTTC | TRBJ2-1 | TRBV6-5 | NA | NA
CASSLVAGGVNEQFF | TGTGCCAGCAGCTTAGTGGCGGGGGGGGTCAATGAGCAGTTCTTC | TRBJ2-1 | TRBV7-2 | TRBD2 | NA
CATSRDKASGGIGDTQYF | TGTGCCACCAGCAGAGATAAGGCTAGCGGGGGGATAGGAGATACGCAGTATTTT | TRBJ2-3 | TRBV15 | TRBD2 | NA
CASSLTGGILAKNIQYF | TGTGCCAGCAGCTTAACGGGCGGAATACTAGCCAAAAACATTCAGTACTTC | TRBJ2-4 | TRBV13 | NA | NA
CASSLRTGFGNTEAFF | TGTGCCAGCAGCCTCCGGACAGGGTTTGGGAACACTGAAGCTTTCTTT | TRBJ1-1 | TRBV6-2/TRBV6-3 | TRBD1 | NA
CASSLGTSGGVQGEQFF | TGTGCCAGCAGCCTAGGGACTAGCGGGGGAGTACAGGGGGAGCAGTTCTTC | TRBJ2-1 | TRBV14 | TRBD2 | NA
CASSIGVNLYNSPLHF | TGTGCCAGTAGTATTGGAGTCAACTTATATAATTCACCCCTCCACTTT | TRBJ1-6 | TRBV19 | NA | NA
CASSPTYSGGEQFF | TGTGCCAGCAGCCCGACGTACAGCGGGGGGGAGCAGTTCTTC | TRBJ2-1 | TRBV11-2 | TRBD2 | NA
CASSLSGTGSGNTIYF | TGTGCCAGCAGCCTATCCGGGACAGGCTCTGGAAACACCATATATTTT | TRBJ1-3 | TRBV7-2 | TRBD1 | NA
CASSAGQGFLSGANVLTF | TGTGCCAGCAGTGCTGGGCAGGGGTTTCTCTCTGGGGCCAACGTCCTGACTTTC | TRBJ2-6 | TRBV2 | NA | NA
CASSLKGTPGYTF | TGTGCCAGCAGCTTGAAAGGAACTCCTGGCTACACCTTC | TRBJ1-2 | TRBV5-4 | NA | once
CASSPQGQGLFEKLFF | TGTGCCAGCAGTCCGCAGGGACAGGGATTATTTGAAAAACTGTTTTTT | TRBJ1-4 | TRBV28 | TRBD1 | NA
CASSVAPGEGYGYTF | TGTGCCAGCAGCGTAGCTCCAGGGGAGGGCTATGGCTACACCTTC | TRBJ1-2 | TRBV9 | NA | NA
CASSQDHIGGTQYF | TGTGCCAGCAGCCAAGACCACATTGGGGGGACCCAGTACTTC | TRBJ2-5 | TRBV4-2 | NA | NA